The 24 T cell receptor beta chains listed next were all sequenced from one sample in a study of cytomegalovirus exposure and HLA in healthy donors. The PCR employed 60 Vbeta primers together with 13 Jbeta primers. Sequencing used immunoSEQ multiplex PCR; TCRdb keeps in-frame clones, though not all of them. Among over 150,000 clones listed, 82% were seen once. Specimen: PBMCs. Receptors were obtained from a boy between 2 and 10 years old in good health and CMV-seronegative.

The gene calls are TRBV15 and TRBJ1-5, with TRBD1 identical over 7 bases. The CDR3 runs 16 residues. The ends lost 1 base at V and 4 bases at J; junction bases unmatched: 7. Germline assignment: CDR1 LNHNV and CDR2 YYDKDF (reference sequence). The CDR3 is CATSRGGTERNQPQHF. In DNA form, the CDR3 reads TGTGCCACCAGCAGAGGAGGGACAGAGCGGAATCAGCCCCAGCATTTT.

This clone was detected once. The chain joins TRBV28 to TRBJ2-7; 10 positions match TRBD1. Germline values: CDR1 MDHEN, CDR2 SYDVKM. V lost 6 bases to trimming and J lost 6 bases; unmatched junction nucleotides: 11. This CDR3 has 15 residues. The CDR3 DNA sequence: TGTGCCAGCAGCAGGGGGGACAGGGGACCGGGCGAGCAGTACTTC. This encodes CASSRGDRGPGEQYF.

The chain combines TRBV11-2 with TRBJ1-4, with D possibly matching TRBD1 (6 bases). This CDR3 is built from 15 residues. Trimming removed 5 bases from V and 10 bases from J, with 20 bases in between. Per germline, CDR1 SGHAT and CDR2 FQNNGV. The CDR3 protein is CASSDGQPGIGKLFF. The CDR3 DNA is TGTGCCAGCAGCGATGGACAGCCCGGTATTGGAAAACTGTTTTTT.

This clone turned up a few times. As DNA, the CDR3 is TGTGCCAGCAGCCAGTTAGCGGGGGGGCCGCAGACCCAGTACTTC. Protein sequence: CASSQLAGGPQTQYF. The chain links TRBV4-2 to TRBJ2-5; 11 bases agree with TRBD2. Germline V gene lookup returns CDR1 LGHNA and CDR2 YNFKEQ. This CDR3 region has 15 residues. V dropped 3 bases and J dropped 6; count of bases not matched to a gene: 6.

This clone was counted once. V usage is TRBV7-6 and J usage is TRBJ2-2, with no clear D. This CDR3 contains 15 residues. V was cut by 10 bases and J by 4 bases, with 19 bases left in between. Germline CDR1 SGHVS, CDR2 FNYEAQ. Here the CDR3 reads CATGLTPRGTGELFF. DNA of the CDR3: TGTGCCACCGGTCTAACCCCTCGAGGCACCGGGGAGCTGTTTTTT.

This sequence joins TRBV27 and TRBJ2-7, with TRBD1 matching over 8 bases. The CDR3 has 16 amino acids. V gave up 2 bases and J gave up 6 bases; unmatched junction bases: 12. The germline CDR1 and CDR2 sequences are MNHEY and SMNVEV (reference sequence). For the CDR3, the DNA is TGTGCCAGCAGTTTAGTGGCAGGGGGCTACGGCGGCGAGCAGTACTTC. Translation gives CASSLVAGGYGGEQYF.

The chain links TRBV6-5 to TRBJ1-5, with D tentatively TRBD1 (5 bases). Germline V gives CDR1 MNHEY, CDR2 SVGAGI. V lost 2 bases and J 6 bases, leaving 17 bases between the germline ends. The CDR3 totals 16 residues. CDR3: CASSYTWGPGIQPQHF. The CDR3, as DNA: TGTGCCAGCAGTTACACCTGGGGCCCCGGCATTCAGCCCCAGCATTTT.

The V gene is TRBV5-6, the J gene TRBJ1-2; 8 nucleotides line up with TRBD1. Germline loops: CDR1 SGHDT, CDR2 YYEEEE. This CDR3 is built from 14 residues. Trimming at V came to 1 base and at J to 8 bases, leaving 7 bases not matched to a gene. CDR3 in DNA: TGTGCCAGCAGCTTGTCACAGGGGGAGAGGGGCTACACCTTC. Its translation is CASSLSQGERGYTF.

This clone was detected a few times. The chain employs TRBV5-1 and TRBJ1-1, with D possibly matching TRBD1 (5 bases). V dropped 0 bases and J dropped 4 bases, with 10 bases sitting between them. The length of the CDR3 is 14 residues. CDR1 SGHRS and CDR2 YFSETQ come from the germline V gene. The CDR3 loop reads CASSLGGGGTEAFF. CDR3 bases: TGCGCCAGCAGCTTGGGAGGCGGGGGCACTGAAGCTTTCTTT.

The V and J genes are TRBV9 and TRBJ2-3, with TRBD2 as a possible D gene (7 bases). This CDR3 contains 16 residues. Trimming removed 4 bases at V and 2 bases at J, with 17 bases between. Germline V CDR1 and CDR2: SGDLS, YYNGEE. The CDR3 DNA is TGTGCCAGCAGCCCTAGAGGGGGGGACCCCACAGATACGCAGTATTTT. Translation gives CASSPRGGDPTDTQYF.

V gene TRBV5-6 combines with J gene TRBJ1-1, with D possibly being TRBD1 (5 bases). V was trimmed by 3 bases and J by 3 bases, leaving 12 bases between them. Germline lookup yields CDR1 SGHDT and CDR2 YYEEEE. The CDR3 is 14 amino acids. This chain's CDR3 is CASSWRQSHTEAFF. DNA of the CDR3: TGTGCCAGCAGCTGGAGACAGAGCCACACTGAAGCTTTCTTT. The whole variable domain, filled in from reference TRBV5-6 and TRBJ1-1, reads DAGVTQSPTHLIKTRGQQVTLRCSPKSGHDTVSWYQQALGQGPQFIFQYYEEEERQRGNFPDRFSGHQFPNYSSELNVNALLLGDSALYLCASSWRQSHTEAFFGQGTRLTVV.

J is TRBJ2-1 and V is TRBV2; 12 nucleotides match TRBD2. J gave up 8 bases and V 9 bases, and 14 bases lay outside the gene matches. Germline values: CDR1 SNHLY, CDR2 FYNNEI. This CDR3 region has 16 residues. CDR3 residues: CASSRLASGGADEQFF. The CDR3 DNA reads as TGTGCCAGTTCACGACTGGCTAGCGGGGGGGCCGATGAGCAGTTCTTC. Based on the CDR3 plus reference TRBV2 and TRBJ2-1, the full variable domain is EPEVTQTPSHQVTQMGQEVILRCVPISNHLYFYWYRQILGQKVEFLVSFYNNEISEKSEIFDDQFSVERPDGSNFTLKIRSTKLEDSAMYFCASSRLASGGADEQFFGPGTRLTVL.

The V call is TRBV7-9, the J call TRBJ2-3, with 8 bases matching TRBD2. Unmatched junction bases numbered 10, after V lost 5 bases and J lost 9 bases. The germline V gene encodes CDR1 SEHNR and CDR2 FQNEAQ (reference sequence). This CDR3 is built from 14 residues. DNA for the CDR3: TGTGCCAGCAGCGCCAGAGGACTAGCCCACACGCAGTATTTT. This encodes CASSARGLAHTQYF.

In its sample, this clone was seen once. The sample carries other DNA sequences with the same CDR3. The chain joins TRBV18 to TRBJ2-5; 7 bases are shared with TRBD2. The trim removed 3 bases at V and 2 bases at J, leaving 0 bases unmatched. The CDR3 runs to 13 residues. Germline lookup yields CDR1 KGHSH and CDR2 LQKENI. This CDR3 is CASSPGLQETQYF. DNA for the CDR3: TGTGCCAGCTCACCGGGACTACAAGAGACCCAGTACTTC.

The gene calls are TRBV4-3 and TRBJ2-5; D unresolved. Deletions cut 0 bases from V and 4 bases from J, with 9 bases between. The CDR3 length is 14 residues. CDR1 and CDR2 (germline): LGHNA, YSLEER. This CDR3 is CASSQEGLVETQYF. CDR3 nucleotides: TGCGCCAGCAGCCAAGAGGGTCTAGTAGAGACCCAGTACTTC.

In regard to this clone: An end of the junction does not agree with germline; a read error may underlie this. The chain combines TRBV7-7 with TRBJ2-1; D remains unclear. The CDR3 is 13 residues long. The V gene's germline CDR1 is SSHAT and CDR2 FNYEAQ (reference sequence). As DNA, the CDR3 is TGTGCTAGCAGCCAGCGAGCCCCCAATGAGCAGTTCTTC. This sequence encodes CASSQRAPNEQFF.

J is TRBJ2-5 and V is TRBV29-1, with TRBD2 identical over 7 bases. CDR3 length equals 14 residues. Unmatched junction bases numbered 5, after V lost 3 bases and J lost 1 base. Looked up from germline, CDR1 is SQVTM and CDR2 is ANQGSEA. CDR3 DNA sequence: TGCAGCGTTGATATAAGCGGGGCCCAAGAGACCCAGTACTTC. Its translation: CSVDISGAQETQYF. The whole variable domain, remainder taken from reference TRBV29-1 and TRBJ2-5, is SAVISQKPSRDICQRGTSLTIQCQVDSQVTMMFWYRQQPGQSLTLIATANQGSEATYESGFVIDKFPISRPNLTFSTLTVSNMSPEDSSIYLCSVDISGAQETQYFGPGTRLLVL.

The chain couples TRBV5-6 to TRBJ1-3, with a possible D match to TRBD1 (6 bases). The germline CDR1 and CDR2 sequences are SGHDT and YYEEEE. The ends were cut back, 2 bases at V and 4 bases at J, with 10 bases in the middle. The CDR3 covers 14 residues. Here the CDR3 DNA reads TGTGCCAGCAGCTTCGACGGACAGGGAAACACCATATATTTT. Its protein product is CASSFDGQGNTIYF.

The V gene is TRBV11-2, the J gene TRBJ2-2, with TRBD1 matching over 8 bases. Looked up from germline, CDR1 is SGHAT and CDR2 is FQNNGV. This CDR3 contains 16 residues. The ends lost 4 bases at V and 3 bases at J; junction bases unmatched: 7. The CDR3 sequence: CASSSRGRIDTGELFF. CDR3 bases: TGTGCCAGCAGCTCCAGGGGGCGTATTGACACCGGGGAGCTGTTTTTT.

This clone was recorded only once. The chain couples TRBV5-1 to TRBJ1-1; D possibly corresponds to TRBD1 (5 bases). Trimming shortened V by 1 base and J by 1 base, and 8 bases separated the two germline ends. Germline V lookup: CDR1 SGHRS, CDR2 YFSETQ. The CDR3 contains 14 residues. This CDR3 reads CASSLPTANTEAFF. The DNA for the CDR3 is TGCGCCAGCAGCTTGCCGACAGCGAACACTGAAGCTTTCTTT. The whole variable domain, remainder taken from reference TRBV5-1 and TRBJ1-1, is KAGVTQTPRYLIKTRGQQVTLSCSPISGHRSVSWYQQTPGQGLQFLFEYFSETQRNKGNFPGRFSGRQFSNSRSEMNVSTLELGDSALYLCASSLPTANTEAFFGQGTRLTVV.

The chain recombines TRBV7-9 with TRBJ1-5; D uncertain. Germline CDR1 is SEHNR and CDR2 is FQNEAQ (reference sequence). There are 15 residues in the CDR3. Trimming removed 1 base at V and 7 bases at J, with 14 bases between. The CDR3 region has the DNA TGTGCCAGCAGCTTAGAGGGTTTGGGAGGCCAGCCCCAGCATTTT. This gives the protein CASSLEGLGGQPQHF.

The rearrangement joins TRBV4-3 to TRBJ1-1; D perhaps matches TRBD1 (6 bases). Trimming cost V 1 base and J 6 bases, with 15 bases left between them. Germline values: CDR1 LGHNA, CDR2 YSLEER. This CDR3 is built from 15 residues. The DNA of the CDR3 is TGCGCCAGCAGCCAAGTCTATCAGGGGTGGGCTGAAGCTTTCTTT. Amino acids: CASSQVYQGWAEAFF.

V gene TRBV20-1 combines with J gene TRBJ1-1; D is undetermined. Trimming left V 3 bases short and J 7 bases short, with 9 bases between. Germline CDR1 reads DFQATT; CDR2 reads SNEGSKA (reference sequence). This CDR3 has 11 residues. The CDR3 nucleotides read TGCAGTGCTAGCACCTATCGTGAAGCTTTCTTT. Its protein is CSASTYREAFF.

The rearrangement links TRBV5-1 to TRBJ2-4, with 9 nucleotides matching TRBD1. Looked up from germline, CDR1 is SGHRS and CDR2 is YFSETQ. The CDR3 runs 15 residues. J gave up 4 bases and V 1 base, and 3 bases lay outside the gene matches. The CDR3 bases are TGCGCCAGCAGCTTGATCGGGACAGGGAAAAACATTCAGTACTTC. Translating it yields CASSLIGTGKNIQYF.